The next 20 T cell receptor beta chains were all read from a single sample in a study of T cells expressing NK-cell markers. TCRdb reprocessed the 5' RACE reads and stores each CDR3 protein as one record, lacking DNA. Its clone listing holds some 410,000 distinct CDR3 sequences. What was sequenced was blood T cells: a sorted CD56 or NKG2C T cell subset, CD4+ or CD8+ T cells, or bulk PBMC T cells (not recorded which). These receptors all come from a woman aged 18-70 years in good health.

The rearrangement uses TRBV4-1 and TRBJ2-1; TCRdb's D gene call, TRBD1, goes unchecked for lack of DNA. The CDR3 is 14 residues long. Germline V gene lookup returns CDR1 MGHRA and CDR2 YSYEKL. The CDR3 sequence: CASSQDNRGAEQFF.

The chain links TRBV29-1 to TRBJ1-3; TCRdb reports TRBD1, a call that lacks DNA to check it against. The CDR3 extends over 13 amino acids. Germline CDR1 is SQVTM and CDR2 is ANQGSEA. The CDR3 loop is CSVLEGAGNTIYF.

V is TRBV11-1 and J is TRBJ2-3; checking the TCRdb D call of TRBD2 is not possible without DNA. CDR3 length equals 18 residues. From germline, CDR1 is SGHAT and CDR2 FQDESV (reference sequence). CDR3 loop: CASSSPRSGHYSTDTQYF.

The chain employs TRBV7-9 and TRBJ2-7; TCRdb designates TRBD1, a call that cannot be tested without DNA. Germline CDR1 SEHNR, CDR2 FQNEAQ (reference sequence). The CDR3 totals 14 residues. CDR3 sequence reads: CASSAPGQGGEQYF.

The rearrangement joins TRBV20-1 to TRBJ2-3; checking the TCRdb D call of TRBD2 is not possible without DNA. Germline CDR1 DFQATT, CDR2 SNEGSKA (reference sequence). The CDR3 extends over 14 amino acids. CDR3 region: CSAPGTSGGDTQYF.

The CDR3 loop reads CASSPMGGSYNEQFF. The chain joins TRBV12-3 or TRBV12-4 to TRBJ2-1. The CDR3 contains 15 residues.

This chain links TRBV30 with TRBJ1-1; no DNA is available, so the TRBD1 call from TCRdb remains unchecked. Germline values: CDR1 GTSNPN, CDR2 SVGIG (reference sequence). This CDR3 has 14 amino acids. The CDR3 reads CASQGIERNTEAFF. Based on the CDR3 plus reference TRBV30 and TRBJ1-1, the full variable domain is SQTIHQWPATLVQPVGSPLSLECTVEGTSNPNLYWYRQAAGRGLQLLFYSVGIGQISSEVPQNLSASRPQDRQFILSSKKLLLSDSGFYLCASQGIERNTEAFFGQGTRLTVV.

The chain carries TRBV5-6 and TRBJ2-2; TCRdb proposes TRBD1, but this gene call is untestable without DNA. The CDR3 runs 16 residues. The germline V gene encodes CDR1 SGHDT and CDR2 YYEEEE. This CDR3 is CASSPRQGANTGELFF. Looking up the rest from reference TRBV5-6 and TRBJ2-2 gives the full variable domain: DAGVTQSPTHLIKTRGQQVTLRCSPKSGHDTVSWYQQALGQGPQFIFQYYEEEERQRGNFPDRFSGHQFPNYSSELNVNALLLGDSALYLCASSPRQGANTGELFFGEGSRLTVL.

The chain uses TRBV20-1 and TRBJ2-7; the TCRdb D gene call, TRBD1, has no DNA to confirm it. Germline CDR1 is DFQATT and CDR2 is SNEGSKA (reference sequence). The length of the CDR3 is 15 residues. This chain's CDR3 is CSARDPGSGTYEQYF.

The J gene is TRBJ2-1, the V gene TRBV4-2; as DNA is missing, the TRBD2 call by TCRdb cannot be tested. The CDR3 is 17 amino acids. Germline assignment: CDR1 LGHNA and CDR2 YNFKEQ. CDR3: CASSPSTGTSGEGEQFF.

The rearrangement joins TRBV5-1 to TRBJ2-7. The CDR3 has 16 amino acids. The germline V gene encodes CDR1 SGHRS and CDR2 YFSETQ. The CDR3 here is CASSLVDGGPSYEQYF. The full variable domain, rest sourced from reference TRBV5-1 and TRBJ2-7, is KAGVTQTPRYLIKTRGQQVTLSCSPISGHRSVSWYQQTPGQGLQFLFEYFSETQRNKGNFPGRFSGRQFSNSRSEMNVSTLELGDSALYLCASSLVDGGPSYEQYFGPGTRLTVT.

The chain recombines TRBV4-3 with TRBJ2-3; TCRdb returns TRBD1, unconfirmable since there is no DNA. Germline CDR1 reads LGHNA; CDR2 reads YSLEER. This CDR3 spans 16 amino acids. This chain's CDR3 is CASSQDAGAISRTQYF.

This chain uses TRBV6-6 with TRBJ2-1. The germline CDR1 and CDR2 sequences are MNHNY and SVGAGI (reference sequence). CDR3 length: 13 residues. The CDR3 here is CASSYHQNNEQFF.

The chain employs TRBV28 and TRBJ2-1. Germline V gives CDR1 MDHEN, CDR2 SYDVKM. The CDR3 contains 15 residues. The CDR3 sequence: CASSLFLTRSNEQFF.

The chain carries TRBV4-2 and TRBJ1-3. The CDR3 contains 13 residues. The germline gives CDR1 LGHNA, CDR2 YNFKEQ. CDR3 region: CASSSDFGNTIYF.

This chain connects TRBV6-1 to TRBJ1-3; the TCRdb call, TRBD1, lacks DNA for checking. Germline V gene sequence: CDR1 MNHNS, CDR2 SASEGT. This CDR3 region has 17 residues. CDR3 in amino acids: CASSTRDSPFSGNTIYF.

J is TRBJ2-2 and V is TRBV4-2; TCRdb's D call of TRBD1 is untestable without DNA. The CDR3 sequence is 16 residues long. CDR1 and CDR2 from the germline V gene are LGHNA and YNFKEQ. The CDR3 here is CASSQERQAPGGELFF.

The chain carries TRBV11-2 and TRBJ2-4. The CDR3 loop spans 16 amino acids. Germline V gene sequence: CDR1 SGHAT, CDR2 FQNNGV. The CDR3 here is CASSLDRWVSKNIQYF.

This sequence joins TRBV7-3 and TRBJ2-3; TCRdb's D gene call, TRBD1, goes unchecked for lack of DNA. The CDR3 consists of 15 residues. CDR1 SGHTA and CDR2 FQGTGA come from the germline V gene. CDR3 sequence reads: CASSQRTGSTDTQYF.

This chain links TRBV12-3 or TRBV12-4 with TRBJ1-1; TCRdb selects TRBD1, and the lack of DNA leaves this call unchecked. This CDR3 contains 14 residues. The CDR3 sequence is CASSLSRTGVEAFF.